The source of this T cell receptor (beta chain) is a study of Graves' ophthalmopathy and Graves' hyperthyroidism. Study observations and caveats: Ophthalmopathy was separated from stable hyperthyroidism by a 13-signature model with roughly 90% sensitivity and around 81% specificity.

Orbital computed tomography, together with clinical symptoms, serum thyroxine, TRAb and thyroid ultrasound, was used for diagnosis. There are many counts of this clonotype. Its antigen is unidentified. V lost 5 bases, J lost 3 bases, and 17 bases lay in between. This CDR3 has 16 amino acids. Germline CDR1 reads SGHTA; CDR2 reads FQGNSA. The authors amplified TCR beta CDR3 regions from RNA transcripts. First-round RT-PCR with HTBI primers preceded a second-round multiplex PCR. From the multiplex PCR reads, TCRdb called clonotypes with MiXCR, one entry per CDR3 protein. The data hold about 370,000 distinct CDR3 sequences, with about a sixth observed a single time.

This sequence was found in an adult woman with stable Graves' hyperthyroidism. Material for sequencing was peripheral blood. The chain recombines TRBV7-2 with TRBJ1-5; tentatively, D is TRBD1 (5 bases). The CDR3 spells CASSPYGAGVNQPQHF. In DNA, the CDR3 is TGTGCCAGCAGCCCCTACGGGGCTGGTGTCAATCAGCCCCAGCATTTT.